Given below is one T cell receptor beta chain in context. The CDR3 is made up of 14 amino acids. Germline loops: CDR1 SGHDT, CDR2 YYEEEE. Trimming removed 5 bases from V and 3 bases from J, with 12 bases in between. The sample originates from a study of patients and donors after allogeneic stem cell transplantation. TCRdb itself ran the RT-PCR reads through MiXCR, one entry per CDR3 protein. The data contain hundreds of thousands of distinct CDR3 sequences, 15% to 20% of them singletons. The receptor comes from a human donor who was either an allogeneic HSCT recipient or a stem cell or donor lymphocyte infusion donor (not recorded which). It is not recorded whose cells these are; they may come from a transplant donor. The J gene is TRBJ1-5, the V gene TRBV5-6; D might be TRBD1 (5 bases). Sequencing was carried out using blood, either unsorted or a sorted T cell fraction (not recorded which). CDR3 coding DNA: TGTGCCAGCAGTTGGGGGGGACCCAATCAGCCCCAGCATTTT. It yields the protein CASSWGGPNQPQHF.